These T cell receptor beta chains were read from a single sample in a study of blood T cell repertoires in COVID-19. Here immunoSEQ multiplex PCR was the method, and the copy in TCRdb shows in-frame clones only, minus some. There are 200,000 to 300,000 clones in the sample; around four fifths occur only once, and 5% to 7% lies in the top ten. Sequenced: peripheral blood. The receptors were sampled from a woman aged 60-75 years with active or convalescent COVID-19. Each CDR3 is given with its conserved first and last residue. Each record gives: clone size, J gene, D gene, V gene, CDR3 protein, CDR3 DNA. D genes are given only for firm matches. The listing skips clone size in some rows; elsewhere it reads once, few, many or a size class.

>.|TRBJ1-5|.|TRBV28
CASLLSPGRGGQPQHF
TGTGCCAGCCTTCTTTCGCCAGGGAGGGGGGGTCAGCCCCAGCATTTT
>.|TRBJ2-1|.|TRBV3-1/TRBV3-2
CASSRSSDSKEFF
TGTGCCAGCAGCCGGAGTTCGGACAGTAAGGAGTTCTTC
>.|TRBJ1-2|.|TRBV30
CAWSAGARGYTF
TGTGCCTGGAGTGCTGGGGCTAGGGGCTACACCTTC
>.|TRBJ1-1|TRBD1|TRBV29-1
CSVEDRGAAAFF
TGCAGCGTTGAGGACAGGGGCGCGGCGGCTTTCTTT
>.|TRBJ2-3|.|TRBV5-4
CASSLERQQQYF
TGTGCCAGCAGCTTGGAGAGGCAGCAGCAGTATTTT
>.|TRBJ1-1|.|TRBV6-1
CASSEVLGEGTEAFF
TGTGCCAGCAGTGAAGTGCTGGGTGAGGGAACTGAAGCTTTCTTT
>.|TRBJ2-2|TRBD1|TRBV5-1
CASRDTGAANTGELFF
TGCGCCAGCAGGGACACAGGGGCCGCGAACACCGGGGAGCTGTTTTTT
>few|TRBJ1-2|TRBD1|TRBV27
CASTSTGGFSGYTF
TGTGCCAGCACCTCGACAGGGGGCTTTTCTGGCTACACCTTC
>.|TRBJ1-6|TRBD1|TRBV5-4
CASSLETGYNSPLHF
TGTGCCAGCAGCTTGGAGACAGGGTATAATTCACCCCTCCACTTT
>.|TRBJ1-2|.|TRBV7-2
CASSLVGRDAFGYTF
TGTGCCAGCAGCTTAGTTGGCAGGGATGCGTTTGGCTACACCTTC
>.|TRBJ2-6|TRBD1|TRBV10-3
CAGGQGNSGANVLTF
TGTGCCGGGGGACAGGGAAACTCTGGGGCCAACGTCCTGACTTTC
>.|TRBJ1-4|TRBD1|TRBV19
CASSIIGRGREKLFF
TGTGCCAGTAGTATAATTGGCAGGGGGCGAGAAAAACTGTTTTTT
>.|TRBJ2-2|TRBD1|TRBV5-4
CASSKGQAETGELFF
TGTGCCAGCAGTAAAGGACAGGCCGAGACCGGGGAGCTGTTTTTT
>.|TRBJ1-4|.|TRBV18
CASSANRQGNEKLFF
TGTGCCAGCTCCGCGAACAGGCAGGGAAATGAAAAACTGTTTTTT
>.|TRBJ1-3|.|TRBV19
CASWAANSGNTIYF
TGTGCCAGTTGGGCCGCCAACTCTGGAAACACCATATATTTT
>many|TRBJ2-7|.|TRBV7-9
CASSPGLTYEQYF
TGTGCCAGCAGCCCGGGACTGACGTACGAGCAGTACTTC
>.|TRBJ1-1|.|TRBV9
CASSVGGRTEAFF
TGTGCCAGCAGCGTTGGGGGGAGAACTGAAGCTTTCTTT
>.|TRBJ1-1|.|TRBV3-1/TRBV3-2
CASSQGGRNTEAFF
TGTGCCAGCAGCCAAGGCGGGAGGAACACTGAAGCTTTCTTT
>.|TRBJ1-2|.|TRBV27
CASSLESGGAYGYTF
TGTGCCAGCAGTTTAGAGAGCGGGGGGGCCTATGGCTACACCTTC
>.|TRBJ2-5|TRBD2|TRBV5-4
CASSSTSGSFRETQYF
TGTGCCAGCAGCTCGACTAGCGGGAGTTTTAGAGAGACCCAGTACTTC
>.|TRBJ2-7|.|TRBV7-9
CASSTSTGLHSYEQYF
TGTGCCAGCAGCACCTCGACGGGACTTCACTCCTACGAGCAGTACTTC
>.|TRBJ2-7|.|TRBV11-2
CASSLDSGHTYEQYF
TGTGCCAGCAGCTTAGATAGCGGACACACCTACGAGCAGTACTTC